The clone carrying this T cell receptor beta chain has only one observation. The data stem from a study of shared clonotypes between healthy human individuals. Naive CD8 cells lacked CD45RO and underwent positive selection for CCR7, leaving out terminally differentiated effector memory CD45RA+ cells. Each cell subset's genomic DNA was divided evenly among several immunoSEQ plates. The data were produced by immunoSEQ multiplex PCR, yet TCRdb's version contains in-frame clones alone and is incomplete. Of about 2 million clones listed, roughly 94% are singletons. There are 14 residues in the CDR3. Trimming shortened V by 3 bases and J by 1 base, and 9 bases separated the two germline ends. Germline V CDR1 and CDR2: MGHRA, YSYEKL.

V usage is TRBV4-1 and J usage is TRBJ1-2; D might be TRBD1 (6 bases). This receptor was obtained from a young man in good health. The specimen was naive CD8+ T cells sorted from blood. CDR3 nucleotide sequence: TGCGCCAGCAGCCAGGACAGACTTAACTATGGCTACACCTTC. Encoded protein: CASSQDRLNYGYTF.